What follows describes a single T cell receptor beta chain. Its specificity is unknown. The CDR3 length is 16 residues. Per the germline V gene, CDR1 is DFQATT and CDR2 is SNEGSKA (reference sequence). With V trimmed by 0 bases and J by 7 bases, 12 bases remained unmatched. The data belong to a study of glioma-infiltrating T cells. Study-level points and caveats: Non-neoplastic patients had below-expected tissue-blood divergence, while all gliomas exceeded expectation.

Using RNA template, CDR3s of TCR alpha and beta were amplified with iRepertoire arm-PCR. One entry per CDR3 protein results from TCRdb running MiXCR on the multiplex PCR reads. The sample carries fewer than 200,000 distinct CDR3 sequences, 30% to 40% recorded once. The clonotype comes from a human donor with low-grade glioma or glioblastoma, undergoing nonglioma brain surgery, or in good health (not recorded which). What was sequenced was glioma tissue, nonneoplastic brain tissue, or PBMCs (not recorded which). The V call is TRBV20-1, the J call TRBJ2-1; 7 bases align to TRBD2. CDR3 bases: TGCAGTGCTAGAGAGCTGGCGGGAATAGCGGGTAATGAGCAGTTCTTC. Translating gives CSARELAGIAGNEQFF.